The present TCR beta chain was sequenced within a study of T cells in Graves' hyperthyroidism and ophthalmopathy (dated by TCRdb to about 2019). Describing the broader study: Peripheral blood was collected at initial diagnosis, before any treatment. A discovery cohort of about a hundred patients, 43 with Graves' ophthalmopathy and approximately 60 with stable Graves' hyperthyroidism, was used to find distinguishing TCR V-J signatures. An independent validation cohort of under 20 hyperthyroidism patients and about 15 patients who later progressed to ophthalmopathy tested prospective prediction of ophthalmopathy. The 90 or so discovery patients were randomly split 7:3 into training and test sets. The study also compared thyroid tissue and blood T-cell repertoires from five or six Graves' hyperthyroidism patients. Following sampling, methimazole starting at 30 mg daily was given to hyperthyroidism patients, and high-dose intravenous methylprednisolone was given to ophthalmopathy patients. The paper reports TCR Vbeta CDR3 sequencing of some 140 peripheral blood samples: under 45 ophthalmopathy, under 80 hyperthyroidism and approximately 17 progressor patients.

Moderately to severely active disease, a Clinical Activity Score of at least 3, a NOSPECS grade of at least 4, and a duration under 3 months were present in ophthalmopathy patients. Any patient with an uncontrolled infection, another autoimmune disease, pregnancy or lactation was excluded. Diagnoses were established on the basis of clinical symptoms, serum thyroxine and TRAb, thyroid ultrasound, and orbital computed tomography. PBMCs were separated from under 11 ml of fresh peripheral blood using Ficoll-Paque density gradient centrifugation. Trizol reagent was used to extract total RNA, and RNA quality was then checked on an Agilent 2100 Bioanalyzer. This clonotype was counted at least ten times. Its antigen specificity is not known. No base quality values were provided; no much bigger clone lies one nucleotide off. V is shortened by 1 base, J by 3 bases, and the region joining them spans 6 bases. The CDR3 measures 13 amino acids from cysteine to phenylalanine. Only CDR3 DNA is held: 39 bases, read in frame from base 1. CDR1 MDHEN and CDR2 SYDVKM are derived from the germline V gene.

TCR beta CDR3 regions were amplified from RNA transcripts. A first-round RT-PCR of the TCR CDR3 used the HTBI primer set with the Qiagen OneStep RT-PCR kit. The libraries were constructed in a second round of multiplex PCR and then size-selected and purified. Paired-end sequencing of the libraries was performed with 100 bp reads on an Illumina HiSeq2000. Turning to the authors' computational methods: SOAPnuke was used to process the raw data, throwing out any read that contained adapters or uncalled bases, had a mean Phred below 15, or lacked an exact constant-primer or identifier match. COPE v1.2.5 was used to merge high-quality paired reads, and clonotypes were defined as unique nucleotide sequences. Clonotypes were aligned to IMGT TRBV, TRBD and TRBJ reference segments using MiTCR v1.1. The analysis was restricted to V-J combinations with a frequency above 0.0001, which together covered roughly 99% of the repertoires. The TCS score was defined as F50 (clonal expansion) divided by E x V (chaos), with BLOSUM62-based TCRdist calculated between CDR3 peptides within each V-J. Welch's t-statistics and random forest reduced roughly 500 V-J features to under 15, which were used in a naive Bayes classifier (R e1071). TCRdb's own reprocessing of the public reads used fastp at Q25 and MiXCR and kept productive beta chains. Records with the same CDR3 protein are collapsed into one entry carrying the most frequent genes and DNA. It is TCRdb's table, rather than the study itself, that gives the V and J calls and clone size. The sample table shows about 300,000 distinct CDR3 sequences, and roughly 18% are seen once. About 35% of the sample is taken by the ten largest.

Broader findings and caveats from the paper: Most expanded thyroid clonotypes (frequency above 0.001) were also found in blood, which suggests that blood repertoires may mirror thyroid immune responses. No statistical method was used to set the sample size in advance, and investigators knew the group allocation. A model built on a 13 V-J signature distinguished ophthalmopathy from stable hyperthyroidism, reaching 85% to 90% sensitivity and about 81% specificity in cross-validation and 80%/75% in testing. In validation, the model predicted progression to ophthalmopathy a median of around six months before onset, with approximately 68% sensitivity and 72.22% specificity.

The clonotype originates from a man aged 45 to 65 with Graves' ophthalmopathy. Recombination joined TRBV28 with TRBJ1-2; there is no confident call for the D gene. The material sequenced was blood. The CDR3 in this case is CASSLLGYYGYTF. The DNA reads TGTGCCAGCAGTTTATTGGGTTACTATGGCTACACCTTC.